A single sample is the source of the 29 T cell receptor beta chains below, sequenced in a study of shared clonotypes between healthy human individuals. It was CD45RO-negative cells, positively selected for CCR7, that made up naive CD8 cells, with terminally differentiated effector memory CD45RA+ cells excluded. TCRdb keeps only in-frame clones here, not all; method: immunoSEQ multiplex PCR. The sample lists around 2,100,000 clones; just under 95% were seen once. What was sequenced was naive CD8+ T cells sorted from blood. Receptors were obtained from a man aged 18 to 30 in good health.

The V and J genes are TRBV10-3 and TRBJ1-2, with TRBD1 matching 7 bases. CDR3 size: 16 residues. The ends lost 2 bases at V and 5 bases at J; junction bases unmatched: 11. Per the germline V gene, CDR1 is ENHRY and CDR2 is SYGVKD. The CDR3 region has the DNA TGTGCCATCAGTGAGGGGGAGACAGGGAATAATTATGGCTACACCTTC. It encodes CAISEGETGNNYGYTF.

V usage is TRBV2 and J usage is TRBJ2-7, with D perhaps TRBD2 (5 bases). This CDR3 is built from 14 residues. Germline V gene sequence: CDR1 SNHLY, CDR2 FYNNEI. V was shortened by 7 bases and J by 0 bases, with 13 bases between the two germline ends. This CDR3 is CASISGLSSYEQYF. CDR3 sequence (DNA): TGTGCCAGCATCTCCGGACTGAGCTCCTACGAGCAGTACTTC.

The chain joins TRBV19 to TRBJ1-5; possible D gene TRBD1, 6 bases. CDR1 is LNHDA, CDR2 SQIVND, per germline (reference sequence). The CDR3 covers 18 residues. Trimming removed 6 bases at V and 5 bases at J, with 26 bases between. CDR3 DNA: TGTGCCAGTAGCCATGGCCGACAGGTTGCATCATTGCATCAGCCCCAGCATTTT. This translates into CASSHGRQVASLHQPQHF.

This rearrangement joins TRBV6-6 to TRBJ2-1, with 9 bases fitting TRBD2. CDR1 is MNHNY and CDR2 is SVGAGI in the germline V gene (reference sequence). This CDR3 is 15 amino acids long. Trimming at V came to 2 bases and at J to 7 bases, leaving 6 bases not matched to a gene. Here the CDR3 DNA reads TGTGCCAGCAGTTACATCGGCGGGAGGGGGAATGAGCAGTTCTTC. It encodes CASSYIGGRGNEQFF.

This chain connects TRBV7-6 to TRBJ2-1, with a tentative D call TRBD2 (6 bases). This CDR3 contains 16 residues. Germline-derived CDR1 and CDR2 are SGHVS and FNYEAQ. V was pared by 5 bases and J by 8 bases, with 22 bases between. CDR3 amino acids: CASSLSEGGLRDEQFF. The CDR3 region has the DNA TGTGCCAGCAGCCTCTCAGAGGGAGGACTTCGGGATGAGCAGTTCTTC.

V usage is TRBV30 and J usage is TRBJ1-6, with D hard to call. CDR3 size: 11 residues. Germline V gene data show CDR1 as GTSNPN and CDR2 as SVGIG (reference sequence). V dropped 0 bases and J dropped 9 bases, with 3 bases sitting between them. The CDR3 DNA reads as TGTGCCTGGAGTGTACTTTCACCCCTCCACTTT. Its protein is CAWSVLSPLHF.

V usage is TRBV29-1 and J usage is TRBJ2-3, with 7 nucleotides matching TRBD1. Germline loops: CDR1 SQVTM, CDR2 ANQGSEA. CDR3 length equals 16 residues. V was pared by 6 bases and J by 1 base, with 13 bases of the junction left unmatched. The CDR3 coding sequence is TGCAGCGTGGACACCGACGGGACAGCTGGCACAGATACGCAGTATTTT. Protein: CSVDTDGTAGTDTQYF.

The J gene is TRBJ2-1, the V gene TRBV10-1; TRBD2 is a possible D gene (5 bases). With 2 bases removed from V and 7 bases from J, the gap between germline ends came to 9 bases. The germline V gene has CDR1 WNHNN and CDR2 SYGVQD (reference sequence). The CDR3 contains 13 residues. The CDR3 region has the DNA TGCGCCAGCAGTGAGACTAGGATGAATGAGCAGTTCTTC. Amino acids: CASSETRMNEQFF.

CDR3 in DNA: TGTGCCTGGACTTCAGCGGGGGGGCAGTACAATGAGCAGTTCTTC. Translation gives CAWTSAGGQYNEQFF. The genes are TRBV30 and TRBJ2-1; 10 bases are a match to TRBD2. This CDR3 is 15 amino acids long. Germline lookup yields CDR1 GTSNPN and CDR2 SVGIG (reference sequence). V gave up 4 bases and J gave up 4 bases; unmatched junction bases: 7.

This chain joins TRBV6-1 and TRBJ2-1; a possible D gene is TRBD1 (6 bases). The CDR3 spans 11 residues. Germline V gives CDR1 MNHNS, CDR2 SASEGT. V lost 10 bases to trimming and J lost 6 bases, with 10 bases between them. CDR3 region: CATQGSNEQFF. The CDR3 DNA sequence: TGTGCCACCCAGGGGAGCAATGAGCAGTTCTTC.

Points on this clone: Other DNA sequences of this sample code for an identical CDR3. The V call is TRBV7-9, the J call TRBJ2-2; D call uncertain. The CDR3 consists of 14 residues. Per the germline V gene, CDR1 is SEHNR and CDR2 is FQNEAQ (reference sequence). Between the trimmed V and J ends, which lost 3 bases and 4 bases, there was a span of 9 bases. CDR3 sequence (DNA): TGTGCCAGCAGCTTGGGCAGTAGCACCGGGGAGCTGTTTTTT. Protein: CASSLGSSTGELFF.

The gene calls are TRBV5-1 and TRBJ1-5; 9 positions match TRBD1. The CDR3 consists of 14 residues. CDR1 and CDR2 from the germline V gene are SGHRS and YFSETQ. Trimming removed 4 bases from V and 4 bases from J; junction bases left unmatched: 3. Here the CDR3 reads CASSPGTGNQPQHF. CDR3 coding DNA: TGCGCCAGCAGCCCCGGGACAGGGAATCAGCCCCAGCATTTT.

Comments on this clone: Other DNA sequences in the sample encode the same CDR3. V is TRBV7-9 and J is TRBJ1-5, with unresolved D. CDR1 is SEHNR, CDR2 FQNEAQ, per germline (reference sequence). With 3 bases removed from V and 5 bases from J, the gap between germline ends came to 5 bases. The CDR3 contains 12 residues. The CDR3 is CASSLGYQPQHF. In DNA, the CDR3 is TGTGCCAGCAGCTTGGGCTATCAGCCCCAGCATTTT.

The rearrangement joins TRBV27 to TRBJ2-3, with D possibly being TRBD1 (5 bases). CDR3 length: 14 residues. V was clipped by 5 bases and J by 2 bases, with 11 bases between them. Germline V CDR1 and CDR2: MNHEY, SMNVEV (reference sequence). The CDR3 DNA sequence: TGTGCCAGCAGTATCGACAGAGCCACAGATACGCAGTATTTT. This gives the protein CASSIDRATDTQYF.

This clone was recorded once. This chain uses TRBV27 with TRBJ2-2, with D perhaps matching TRBD2 (5 bases). The CDR3 totals 13 residues. The V end was cut by 5 bases, the J end by 7 bases, with 11 bases between. The germline V gene has CDR1 MNHEY and CDR2 SMNVEV (reference sequence). The CDR3 coding sequence is TGTGCCAGCAGTCCCGGACTCGGCGGGGAGCTGTTTTTT. It encodes CASSPGLGGELFF.

The CDR3 bases are TGTGCCTGGACCACAGGGGAGGGCTACGAGCAGTACTTC. Its protein is CAWTTGEGYEQYF. The gene calls are TRBV30 and TRBJ2-7; D tentatively reads TRBD1 or TRBD2 (7 bases each). V gave up 4 bases and J gave up 3 bases, with 13 bases separating them. CDR3 length equals 13 residues. CDR1 and CDR2 from the germline V gene are GTSNPN and SVGIG (reference sequence).

The chain combines TRBV28 with TRBJ2-3, with no clear D. The CDR3 extends over 16 amino acids. Germline CDR1 and CDR2: MDHEN and SYDVKM. Trimming removed 4 bases at V and 1 base at J, with 15 bases between. CDR3 in amino acids: CASSSGFASGTDTQYF. CDR3 bases: TGTGCCAGCAGTTCCGGGTTCGCTTCGGGCACAGATACGCAGTATTTT.

This clone was found a few times. The V gene is TRBV6-5, the J gene TRBJ1-3; D is undetermined. Germline-derived CDR1 and CDR2 are MNHEY and SVGAGI. V was clipped by 5 bases and J by 0 bases, with 11 bases between them. The CDR3 spans 15 residues. CDR3 in amino acids: CASSVDAFSGNTIYF. CDR3 coding DNA: TGTGCCAGCAGTGTTGACGCATTCTCTGGAAACACCATATATTTT.

This clone is a singleton in its sample. This chain links TRBV30 with TRBJ2-7, with TRBD1 identical over 8 bases. This CDR3 is 13 amino acids long. J lost 7 bases, V lost 3 bases, and 8 bases had no gene match. CDR1 and CDR2 (germline): GTSNPN, SVGIG (reference sequence). The CDR3 spells CAWSLGQGGEQYF. The CDR3 coding sequence is TGTGCCTGGAGCTTAGGACAGGGCGGTGAGCAGTACTTC.

The rearrangement uses TRBV4-3 and TRBJ2-7; perhaps TRBD2 as D (6 bases). V shed 1 base and J shed 2 bases, with 12 bases lying between them. Germline lookup yields CDR1 LGHNA and CDR2 YSLEER. The CDR3 is 15 amino acids. CDR3 sequence: CASSQVLALTYEQYF. In nucleotides, the CDR3 is TGCGCCAGCAGCCAAGTCCTAGCGCTTACCTACGAGCAGTACTTC.

The chain uses TRBV30 and TRBJ1-5; the D is unclear. The CDR3 has 13 amino acids. Trimming took off 2 bases at V and 3 bases at J, with 8 bases between the two ends. Germline CDR1 reads GTSNPN; CDR2 reads SVGIG (reference sequence). Here the CDR3 DNA reads TGTGCCTGGAGTACCAGTATCAATCAGCCCCAGCATTTT. It yields the protein CAWSTSINQPQHF.

Remarks on this clone: The same CDR3 arises from other DNA sequences in this sample as well. This chain uses TRBV2 with TRBJ2-7; tentative D call: TRBD1 (5 bases). Germline CDR1 and CDR2: SNHLY and FYNNEI. V shed 4 bases and J shed 3 bases, with 7 bases lying between them. The CDR3 sequence is 12 residues long. CDR3 in DNA: TGTGCCAGCAGTGGCAGGGACTACGAGCAGTACTTC. Residues: CASSGRDYEQYF.

This clone was detected once. The chain employs TRBV10-3 and TRBJ1-5, with D possibly being TRBD1 (6 bases). Germline V lookup: CDR1 ENHRY, CDR2 SYGVKD. Trimming stripped 4 bases from V and 6 bases from J, with 19 bases between. The CDR3 has 16 residues. The CDR3 sequence: CAISGQSNRESQPQHF. CDR3 nucleotides: TGTGCCATCAGTGGACAAAGTAACAGGGAAAGTCAGCCCCAGCATTTT.

The genes are TRBV27 and TRBJ2-1; the D call may be TRBD1 or TRBD2 (5 bases each). Trimming removed 5 bases at V and 4 bases at J, with 15 bases between. The CDR3 extends over 15 amino acids. Germline CDR1 MNHEY, CDR2 SMNVEV (reference sequence). The CDR3 sequence: CASSITGTAYNEQFF. CDR3 sequence (DNA): TGTGCCAGCAGTATCACCGGGACGGCATACAATGAGCAGTTCTTC.

J is TRBJ1-4 and V is TRBV4-2; a weak D match, TRBD1 (5 bases). The germline V gene encodes CDR1 LGHNA and CDR2 YNFKEQ. Trimming cost V 0 bases and J 6 bases, with 14 bases left between them. The CDR3 length is 16 residues. The CDR3 bases are TGTGCCAGCAGCCAAGATCTTGAGACAGAAGATGAAAAACTGTTTTTT. It specifies CASSQDLETEDEKLFF.

The chain links TRBV28 to TRBJ1-2; D remains unclear. This CDR3 is built from 14 residues. Trimming removed 5 bases from V and 4 bases from J, with 14 bases in between. Germline values: CDR1 MDHEN, CDR2 SYDVKM. CDR3 amino acids: CASSLAGSIYGYTF. In DNA form, the CDR3 reads TGTGCCAGCAGTCTTGCGGGCAGCATCTATGGCTACACCTTC.

The chain couples TRBV4-1 to TRBJ2-2, with a tentative D call TRBD2 (6 bases). Trimming stripped 0 bases from V and 8 bases from J, with 10 bases between. This CDR3 has 14 amino acids. Germline values: CDR1 MGHRA, CDR2 YSYEKL. CDR3 sequence reads: CASSQEGGAGELFF. In nucleotides, the CDR3 is TGCGCCAGCAGCCAAGAGGGGGGAGCTGGGGAGCTGTTTTTT.

CDR3 sequence: CASSISGPWAYEQYF. DNA of the CDR3: TGTGCCAGCAGCATTAGCGGCCCCTGGGCCTACGAGCAGTACTTC. The chain combines TRBV5-8 with TRBJ2-7, with D perhaps matching TRBD2 (6 bases). This CDR3 is 15 amino acids long. Trimming removed 4 bases from V and 2 bases from J, with 16 bases in between. The V gene's germline CDR1 is SGHTS and CDR2 YDEGEE.

The J gene is TRBJ2-7, the V gene TRBV11-3, with TRBD1 as a possible D gene (6 bases). The V gene's germline CDR1 is SGHNT and CDR2 YENEEA. This CDR3 has 13 residues. Trimming removed 2 bases at V and 6 bases at J, with 11 bases between. CDR3 protein: CASSLRTGIEQYF. The CDR3 DNA reads as TGTGCCAGCAGCTTAAGAACAGGGATCGAGCAGTACTTC.